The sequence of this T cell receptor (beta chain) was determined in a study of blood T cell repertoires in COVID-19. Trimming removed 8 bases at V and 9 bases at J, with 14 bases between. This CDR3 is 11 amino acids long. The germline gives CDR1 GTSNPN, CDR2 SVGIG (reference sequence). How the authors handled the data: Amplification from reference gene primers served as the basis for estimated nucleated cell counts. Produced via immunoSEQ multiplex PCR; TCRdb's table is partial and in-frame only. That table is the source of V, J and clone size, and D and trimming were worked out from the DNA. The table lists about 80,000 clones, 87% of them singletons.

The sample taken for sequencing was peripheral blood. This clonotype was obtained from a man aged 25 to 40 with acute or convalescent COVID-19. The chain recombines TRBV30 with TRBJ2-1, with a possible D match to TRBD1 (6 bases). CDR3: CAGYRVPEQFF. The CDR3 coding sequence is TGTGCCGGCTACAGGGTTCCTGAGCAGTTCTTC.